This passage covers 15 T cell receptor beta chains from one sample sequenced in a study of regulatory T cells in long-lasting Graves disease. Libraries of TCR beta came from iRepertoire HTBI primers plus Arm-PCR of CDR3 regions. TCRdb recomputed calls from the multiplex PCR reads with MiXCR, one row per CDR3 protein. The sample lists 530,000 or so distinct CDR3 sequences, around 16% occurring once. Specified time point: newly diagnosed GD, antithyroid drugs for less than 3 months. PBMCs provided the RNA from which the TCR library was made. The same data also contributed to another study, on T cells in Graves' hyperthyroidism and ophthalmopathy.

The sequenced sample was peripheral blood mononuclear cells (PBMCs), obtained at new diagnosis, from a patient treated with antithyroid drugs. The receptors were sampled from a man younger than 35 with Graves disease.

The chain carries TRBV14 and TRBJ1-4; D might be TRBD1 (5 bases). The CDR3 extends over 16 amino acids. With 0 bases removed from V and 5 bases from J, the gap between germline ends came to 13 bases. CDR1 is SGHDN, CDR2 FVKESK, per germline. The CDR3 bases are TGTGCCAGCAGCCAAGAAGGACCGGGGGGGAATGAAAAACTGTTTTTT. Residues: CASSQEGPGGNEKLFF.

The sample holds a few counts of this clonotype. The chain combines TRBV6-2 or TRBV6-3 with TRBJ1-5; D gene uncertain. Trimming stripped 4 bases from V and 7 bases from J, with 2 bases between. CDR3 size: 10 residues. Germline V gene data show CDR1 as MNHEY and CDR2 as SVGEGT. CDR3 in DNA: TGTGCCAGCAGTTCACAGCCCCAGCATTTT. Translating gives CASSSQPQHF.

The rearrangement links TRBV20-1 to TRBJ2-1; possibly TRBD2 for D (5 bases). CDR3 size: 14 residues. V was shortened by 4 bases and J by 8 bases, with 18 bases between the two germline ends. The V gene's germline CDR1 is DFQATT and CDR2 SNEGSKA (reference sequence). CDR3 nucleotides: TGCAGTGCTACGTCGAGCGGAATACGCCATGAGCAGTTCTTC. Residues: CSATSSGIRHEQFF.

A few counts support this clonotype. The V and J genes are TRBV5-1 and TRBJ2-7, with D possibly called TRBD1 or TRBD2 (5 bases each). CDR3 length: 17 residues. Trimming left V 4 bases short and J 0 bases short, with 20 bases between. Germline lookup yields CDR1 SGHRS and CDR2 YFSETQ. The CDR3 DNA follows: TGCGCCAGCAGCGGAGGAACCAGGGAGCGGAGCTCCTACGAGCAGTACTTC. Its translation is CASSGGTRERSSYEQYF.

This clonotype appeared a few times. The chain has TRBV5-1 and TRBJ2-5, with TRBD2 matching over 9 bases. Germline assignment: CDR1 SGHRS and CDR2 YFSETQ. Trimming cost V 1 base and J 0 bases; bases outside gene matches: 10. This CDR3 spans 18 amino acids. In DNA, the CDR3 is TGCGCCAGCAGCTTGTATAGGTCTAGCGGGAACAACCAAGAGACCCAGTACTTC. Amino acids: CASSLYRSSGNNQETQYF.

This clonotype was observed at least ten times. The chain uses TRBV30 and TRBJ2-7, with D uncertain. The CDR3 sequence is 14 residues long. Germline CDR1 GTSNPN, CDR2 SVGIG (reference sequence). Trimming stripped 3 bases from V and 0 bases from J, with 12 bases between. The CDR3 region has the DNA TGTGCCTGGAGGGCACGCCAGTCCTCCTACGAGCAGTACTTC. Translation gives CAWRARQSSYEQYF.

In this sample, this clonotype turned up many times. The V call is TRBV7-9, the J call TRBJ2-5; D is uncertain. The CDR3 is 14 amino acids. Between the trimmed V and J ends, which lost 5 bases and 2 bases, there was a span of 12 bases. CDR1 and CDR2 from the germline V gene are SEHNR and FQNEAQ (reference sequence). In DNA form, the CDR3 reads TGTGCCAGCAGCCGAAGTGGCAGACAAGAGACCCAGTACTTC. It yields the protein CASSRSGRQETQYF.

This clonotype was recorded many times. This sequence joins TRBV4-1 and TRBJ2-7; the D is unclear. The CDR3 has 13 amino acids. V was clipped by 1 base and J by 2 bases, with 6 bases between them. Germline-derived CDR1 and CDR2 are MGHRA and YSYEKL. CDR3 nucleotides: TGCGCCAGCAGCCAAGCCTCCACCTACGAGCAGTACTTC. Translation: CASSQASTYEQYF.

There are many counts of this clonotype. This chain uses TRBV3-1 with TRBJ2-7; D remains ambiguous. The length of the CDR3 is 14 residues. The germline CDR1 and CDR2 sequences are LGHDT and YNNKEL (reference sequence). V lost 1 base and J lost 4, with 11 bases in between. The CDR3 reads CASSQAAGPYEQYF. Written as DNA, the CDR3 is TGTGCCAGCAGCCAAGCAGCAGGACCTTACGAGCAGTACTTC.

This chain joins TRBV12-3 or TRBV12-4 and TRBJ1-1; the D gene is possibly TRBD1 (6 bases). The CDR3 runs 15 residues. V dropped 5 bases and J dropped 1 base, with 14 bases sitting between them. CDR3 amino acids: CASSLTPRGNTEAFF. The DNA for the CDR3 is TGTGCCAGCAGTCTAACCCCCAGGGGGAACACTGAAGCTTTCTTT.

For the CDR3, the DNA is TGTGCCAGCAGCCCTCGTGTGGGAGGGTACAATGAGCAGTTCTTC. Amino acid sequence: CASSPRVGGYNEQFF. The genes are TRBV2 and TRBJ2-1; 7 bases agree with TRBD2. Looked up from germline, CDR1 is SNHLY and CDR2 is FYNNEI. After removal of 6 bases from V and 4 bases from J, the junction contained 9 bases not matched to a gene. The length of the CDR3 is 15 residues. The full variable domain, with the rest looked up from reference TRBV2 and TRBJ2-1, is EPEVTQTPSHQVTQMGQEVILRCVPISNHLYFYWYRQILGQKVEFLVSFYNNEISEKSEIFDDQFSVERPDGSNFTLKIRSTKLEDSAMYFCASSPRVGGYNEQFFGPGTRLTVL.

The chain couples TRBV12-3 or TRBV12-4 to TRBJ2-5, with a weak D call TRBD1 (6 bases). V lost 5 bases and J 7 bases, leaving 14 bases between the germline ends. CDR3 length: 13 amino acids. CDR3 sequence reads: CASSPPGVRTQYF. The CDR3 DNA follows: TGTGCCAGCAGTCCCCCAGGGGTGCGGACCCAGTACTTC.

This clonotype was counted ten times or more. The chain recombines TRBV28 with TRBJ1-6; D gene unclear. This CDR3 has 16 residues. Between the trimmed V and J ends, which lost 7 bases and 2 bases, there was a span of 15 bases. Germline lookup yields CDR1 MDHEN and CDR2 SYDVKM. The CDR3, as DNA: TGTGCCAGCAAGCCATCCGTCGGGGCCTATAATTCACCCCTCCACTTT. Protein: CASKPSVGAYNSPLHF. Combining the CDR3 with reference TRBV28 and TRBJ1-6 gives the whole variable domain DVKVTQSSRYLVKRTGEKVFLECVQDMDHENMFWYRQDPGLGLRLIYFSYDVKMKEKGDIPEGYSVSREKKERFSLILESASTNQTSMYLCASKPSVGAYNSPLHFGNGTRLTVT.

The gene calls are TRBV5-1 and TRBJ1-2; no reliable D call. The germline V gene has CDR1 SGHRS and CDR2 YFSETQ. The ends were cut back, 4 bases at V and 4 bases at J, with 17 bases in the middle. This CDR3 region has 15 residues. CDR3 sequence (DNA): TGCGCCAGCAGCCCGCCGGAGGGAGGCGTCTATGGCTACACCTTC. Its protein product is CASSPPEGGVYGYTF.

This clonotype has ten or more counts. This chain connects TRBV20-1 to TRBJ2-3, with 7 positions matching TRBD1. Germline CDR1 reads DFQATT; CDR2 reads SNEGSKA (reference sequence). V gave up 3 bases and J gave up 6 bases; unmatched junction bases: 18. The CDR3 extends over 17 amino acids. CDR3 in DNA: TGCAGTGCTAGGCGACCCCCGGGACAGAGGGCCCGGGATACGCAGTATTTT. Translating gives CSARRPPGQRARDTQYF.